Below, 2 T cell receptor beta chains from the same sample are listed, as sequenced in a study of T cells in Graves' hyperthyroidism and ophthalmopathy. It was RNA transcripts that yielded the amplified TCR beta CDR3 regions. The TCR CDR3 first-round RT-PCR relied on the HTBI primer set. TCRdb itself ran the multiplex PCR reads through MiXCR, one entry per CDR3 protein. The sample includes approximately 430,000 distinct CDR3 sequences, approximately 14% of them seen just once. The specimen was blood. The receptors here all came from a woman aged 18 to 35 with Graves' hyperthyroidism.

This clonotype was found many times. The V and J genes are TRBV3-1 and TRBJ1-1, with no clear D. Germline V gene lookup returns CDR1 LGHDT and CDR2 YNNKEL (reference sequence). This CDR3 contains 15 residues. Trimming removed 4 bases from V and 1 base from J, with 13 bases in between. The CDR3 DNA is TGTGCCAGCAGCCTCGCACAGAGCTGGAACACTGAAGCTTTCTTT. Amino acid sequence: CASSLAQSWNTEAFF.

The V call is TRBV28, the J call TRBJ2-5; D not resolved. Germline V lookup: CDR1 MDHEN, CDR2 SYDVKM. This CDR3 region has 14 residues. Trimming stripped 3 bases from V and 5 bases from J, with 13 bases between. The DNA of the CDR3 is TGTGCCAGCAGTTTGTATAGCCTGGTGGAGACCCAGTACTTC. Translating it yields CASSLYSLVETQYF.